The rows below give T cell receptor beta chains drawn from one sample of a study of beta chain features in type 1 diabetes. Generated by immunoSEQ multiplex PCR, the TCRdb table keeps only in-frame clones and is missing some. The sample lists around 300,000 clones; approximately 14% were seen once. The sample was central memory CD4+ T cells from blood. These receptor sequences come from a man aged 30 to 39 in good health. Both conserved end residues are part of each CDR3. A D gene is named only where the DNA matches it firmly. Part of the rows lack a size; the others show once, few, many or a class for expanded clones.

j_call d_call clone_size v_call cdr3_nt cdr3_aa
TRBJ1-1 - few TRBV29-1 TGCAGCGTTGAAGGGCTCAACACTGAAGCTTTCTTT CSVEGLNTEAFF
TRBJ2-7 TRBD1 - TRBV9 TGTGCCAGCAGCATGGGGACAGGGGACTACGAGCAGTACTTC CASSMGTGDYEQYF
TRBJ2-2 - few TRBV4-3 TGCGCCAGCAGCCAGAAGGGGGGTCACGCCGGGGAGCTGTTTTTT CASSQKGGHAGELFF
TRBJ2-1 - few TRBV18 TGTGCCAGCTCCCGGGTTAGGGGTCAGGTCAACAATGAGCAGTTCTTC CASSRVRGQVNNEQFF
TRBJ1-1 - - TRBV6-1 TGTGCCAGCAGTGTACAGGAAAACACTGAAGCTTTCTTT CASSVQENTEAFF
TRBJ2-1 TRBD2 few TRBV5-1 TGCGCCAGCAGCGCGGACCCCGGGACTAACAATGAGCAGTTCTTC CASSADPGTNNEQFF
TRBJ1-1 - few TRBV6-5 TGTGCCAGTCAGCAGGGTTGGATGGCTTTCTTT CASQQGWMAFF
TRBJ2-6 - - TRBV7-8 TGTGCCAGCAGCTTAGTAGGGGCTGGGGCCAACGTCCTGACTTTC CASSLVGAGANVLTF
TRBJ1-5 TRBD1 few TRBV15 TGTGCCACCAGCAGAGAGGGACAGGGAGGCCAGCCCCAGCATTTT CATSREGQGGQPQHF
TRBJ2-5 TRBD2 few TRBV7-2 TGTGCCAGCAGCTGGATAGCGGGAGCGCGGGAGACCCAGTACTTC CASSWIAGARETQYF
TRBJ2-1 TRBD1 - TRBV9 TGTGCCAGCAGCGCAACAGGGGGCGCGGCCCGGGAGCAATTCTTC CASSATGGAAREQFF
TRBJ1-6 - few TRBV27 TGTGCCAGCAGTTACTGGGGATCCTATTCACCCCTCCACTTT CASSYWGSYSPLHF
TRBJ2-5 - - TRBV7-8 TGTGCCAGCAGCCCAGGGGTGCTCCGGGACATCCCCCTGGAGACCCAGTACTTC CASSPGVLRDIPLETQYF
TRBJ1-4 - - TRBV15 TGTGCCACCAGCAGGGGCTTTGGTGAAAAACTGTTTTTT CATSRGFGEKLFF
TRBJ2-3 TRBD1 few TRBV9 TGTGCCAGCAGCTTAGGACAGGGGGCAGATACGCAGTATTTT CASSLGQGADTQYF
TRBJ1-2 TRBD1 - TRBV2 TGTGCCAGCCGGACAGGTCGTAACTATGGCTACACCTTC CASRTGRNYGYTF
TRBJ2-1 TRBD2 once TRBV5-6 TGTGCCAGCAGCTTGAGACTAGCGGGACGTCGTGATGAGCAGTTCTTC CASSLRLAGRRDEQFF
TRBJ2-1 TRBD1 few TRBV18 TGTGCCAGCTCCCGGGGACAGGCGACCCATAATGAGCAGTTCTTC CASSRGQATHNEQFF
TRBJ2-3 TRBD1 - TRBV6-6 TGTGCCAGCAATGACCGGGACAGGGGCACAGATACGCAGTATTTT CASNDRDRGTDTQYF
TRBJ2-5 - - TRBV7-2 TGTGCCAGCAGCTTAGCGTGGGCGCGGGAGACCCAGTACTTC CASSLAWARETQYF
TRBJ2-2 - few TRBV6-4 TGTGCCAGCAGTGTGATGGGGAACACCGGGGAGCTGTTTTTT CASSVMGNTGELFF
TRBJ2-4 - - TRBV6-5 TGTGCCAGCAGTTACGGGGTGGAGATTCAGTACTTC CASSYGVEIQYF
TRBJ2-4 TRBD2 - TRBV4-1 TGCGCCAGCAGCCGACCTCGGGGGGGCGAAGCCAAAAACATTCAGTACTTC CASSRPRGGEAKNIQYF
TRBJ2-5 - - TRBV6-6 TGTGCCAGCACAAAGGGAAATGGGGGTGAGACCCAGTACTTC CASTKGNGGETQYF
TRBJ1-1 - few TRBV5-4 TGTGCCAGCAGCTTGAGGTCTTTTTGGGGGATACAGGGCAGTGAGGCTGAAGCTTTCTTT CASSLRSFWGIQGSEAEAFF
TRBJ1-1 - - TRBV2 TGTGCCAGCAGTGCCGCGACGCACACTGAAGCTTTCTTT CASSAATHTEAFF
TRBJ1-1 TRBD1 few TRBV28 TGTGCCAGCTATCAGCGGACAGGGAACGTGAACACTGAAGCTTTCTTT CASYQRTGNVNTEAFF
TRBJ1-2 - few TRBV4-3 TGCGCCAGCAGCCAAGATTTGATGGGGGTCGGCTACACCTTC CASSQDLMGVGYTF
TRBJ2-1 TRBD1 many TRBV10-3 TGTGCCATCAGTGGATACGGGACAGGGTACAACAATGAGCAGTTCTTC CAISGYGTGYNNEQFF
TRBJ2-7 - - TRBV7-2 TGTGCCAGCAGCTTAACCGGGACCCGCTACGAGCAGTACTTC CASSLTGTRYEQYF
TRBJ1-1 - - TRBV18 TGTGCCAGCTCACCACTGCAATCCAACACTGAAGCTTTCTTT CASSPLQSNTEAFF
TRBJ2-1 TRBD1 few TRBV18 TGTGCCAGCTCAGACAGGGTCTCCTACAATGAGCAGTTCTTC CASSDRVSYNEQFF
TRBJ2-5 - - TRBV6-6 TGTGCCAGCAGTCCCCTCCTAGCCCAAGAGACCCAGTACTTC CASSPLLAQETQYF
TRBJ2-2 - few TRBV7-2 TGTGCCAGCAGCTTAAGGAGGAACACCGGGGAGCTGTTTTTT CASSLRRNTGELFF